Presented here are 24 T cell receptor beta chains from one specimen sequenced in a study of cytomegalovirus exposure and HLA in healthy donors (dated by TCRdb to 2017 to 2019). Preparation of the library involved the immunoSEQ multiplex PCR assay. A mixture of 60 forward primers for TCR Vbeta segments and 13 reverse primers for TCR Jbeta segments was used in the multiplex PCR. TCRdb obtained this table from immuneACCESS and retained in-frame rearrangements with V and J assigned. These tables miss some clones; where compared with another copy, unresolved V genes account for less than half of the shortfall, and the remainder is unexplained. This sample gives around 150,000 clones in total; around three quarters of them show up just once. In total, the top ten clones hold over 3% of the sample. Specimen: PBMCs. These TCRs come from a male donor in good health and CMV-seronegative.

This clone was recorded a few times. V and J are TRBV18 and TRBJ2-7; the match to TRBD2 covers 7 bases. V shed 3 bases and J 6 bases; nucleotides not matched to a gene: 2. Germline V gives CDR1 KGHSH, CDR2 LQKENI. CDR3 length: 12 residues. This CDR3 reads CASSPREGEQYF. CDR3 coding DNA: TGTGCCAGCTCACCTAGGGAGGGCGAGCAGTACTTC.

V usage is TRBV9 and J usage is TRBJ1-1; unclear D gene. In germline, CDR1 is SGDLS, CDR2 YYNGEE. Trimming removed 0 bases from V and 4 bases from J, with 10 bases in between. This CDR3 contains 14 residues. The CDR3 bases are TGTGCCAGCAGCGTAGCGGCACAGTTCACTGAAGCTTTCTTT. It yields the protein CASSVAAQFTEAFF.

The V gene is TRBV10-3, the J gene TRBJ2-7; tentatively, D is TRBD2 (6 bases). CDR1 and CDR2 from the germline V gene are ENHRY and SYGVKD. Trimming took 3 bases from V and 0 from J, leaving 12 bases between them. The CDR3 contains 15 residues. CDR3 region: CAISERGRNSYEQYF. Here the CDR3 DNA reads TGTGCCATCAGTGAACGGGGGAGGAACTCCTACGAGCAGTACTTC.

The V call is TRBV15, the J call TRBJ1-4; D may be TRBD1 (6 bases). V lost 0 bases and J 8 bases, leaving 19 bases between the germline ends. Germline assignment: CDR1 LNHNV and CDR2 YYDKDF (reference sequence). The CDR3 consists of 17 residues. CDR3 coding DNA: TGTGCCACCAGCAGAGATATCATGACAGGCGGATTAGAAAAACTGTTTTTT. Its translation is CATSRDIMTGGLEKLFF.

CDR3 in DNA: TGTGCCACCAGCAGAGAGGGGCTACCCTCCTACGAGCAGTACTTC. Its translation: CATSREGLPSYEQYF. The chain recombines TRBV15 with TRBJ2-7, with a tentative D call TRBD1 (5 bases). V shed 0 bases and J shed 0 bases, with 9 bases lying between them. The CDR3 has 15 residues. CDR1 and CDR2 (germline): LNHNV, YYDKDF (reference sequence).

The V and J genes are TRBV10-3 and TRBJ2-3; maybe TRBD1 (6 bases). Per germline, CDR1 ENHRY and CDR2 SYGVKD. V was trimmed by 0 bases and J by 10 bases, leaving 11 bases between them. The CDR3 covers 13 residues. The CDR3: CAISESQGKAQYF. The CDR3 bases are TGTGCCATCAGTGAGTCACAGGGAAAGGCGCAGTATTTT.

This sequence joins TRBV7-9 and TRBJ1-1, with TRBD1 as a possible D gene (5 bases). The V end lost 5 bases, the J end lost 0 bases, and 16 bases lay between the germline ends. The germline CDR1 and CDR2 sequences are SEHNR and FQNEAQ (reference sequence). This CDR3 has 16 amino acids. The CDR3 sequence is CASSGRTSSLNTEAFF. The CDR3 nucleotides read TGTGCCAGCAGCGGGCGGACAAGCAGCCTGAACACTGAAGCTTTCTTT.

The V call is TRBV7-2, the J call TRBJ2-1; 8 bases map to TRBD2. The CDR3 loop spans 15 amino acids. V trimming: 4 bases; J trimming: 6 bases; junction bases outside the gene matches: 8. Germline lookup yields CDR1 SGHTA and CDR2 FQGNSA. CDR3 amino acids: CASSSQAGGGNEQFF. CDR3 in DNA: TGTGCCAGCAGCTCCCAGGCGGGGGGTGGCAATGAGCAGTTCTTC.

The chain recombines TRBV19 with TRBJ1-1, with a tentative D call TRBD1 (6 bases). V dropped 6 bases and J dropped 4 bases, with 21 bases sitting between them. The CDR3 spans 16 residues. The germline gives CDR1 LNHDA, CDR2 SQIVND (reference sequence). The CDR3 here is CASRLLLNRVGTEAFF. The CDR3 nucleotides are TGTGCCAGTAGGCTACTCTTGAACAGGGTAGGCACTGAAGCTTTCTTT.

The rearrangement links TRBV7-8 to TRBJ2-3; TRBD2 might be the D (7 bases). From germline, CDR1 is SGHVS and CDR2 FQNEAQ. This CDR3 has 16 amino acids. V was clipped by 1 base and J by 4 bases, with 15 bases between them. CDR3 in DNA: TGTGCCAGCAGCTTAGTCCCCAGGGGAGGGGCAGATACGCAGTATTTT. Residues: CASSLVPRGGADTQYF. Full variable domain (outside the CDR3, taken from reference TRBV7-8 and TRBJ2-3): GAGVSQSPRYKVAKRGQDVALRCDPISGHVSLFWYQQALGQGPEFLTYFQNEAQLDKSGLPSDRFFAERPEGSVSTLKIQRTQQEDSAVYLCASSLVPRGGADTQYFGPGTRLTVL.

This sequence joins TRBV5-1 and TRBJ1-6, with 9 bases matching TRBD1. CDR3 length: 16 residues. J was trimmed by 8 bases and V by 0 bases; bases with no gene match: 6. The germline V gene has CDR1 SGHRS and CDR2 YFSETQ. The CDR3 spells CASSLAGQGYDSPLHF. The CDR3 region has the DNA TGCGCCAGCAGCTTGGCCGGACAGGGGTATGATTCACCCCTCCACTTT.

The table lists this clone with a count of one. The gene calls are TRBV5-1 and TRBJ1-6; 7 nucleotides align to TRBD1. The CDR3 contains 14 residues. The germline gives CDR1 SGHRS, CDR2 YFSETQ. V gave up 4 bases and J gave up 7 bases; unmatched junction bases: 5. Here the CDR3 DNA reads TGCGCCAGCAGCCCCGGGACAGTAAATTCACCCCTCCACTTT. Translating it yields CASSPGTVNSPLHF.

This chain joins TRBV5-5 and TRBJ1-1; TRBD1 agrees at 8 bases. With V trimmed by 0 bases and J by 2 bases, 0 bases remained unmatched. The length of the CDR3 is 14 residues. Germline V gene data show CDR1 as SGHKS and CDR2 as YYEKEE (reference sequence). The CDR3 is CASSLAGGNTEAFF. The CDR3 region has the DNA TGTGCCAGCAGCTTGGCAGGGGGCAACACTGAAGCTTTCTTT.

This clone showed up just a few times. Other DNA sequences of this sample code for an identical CDR3. The chain joins TRBV30 to TRBJ1-2; TRBD1 aligns across 8 bases. After removal of 5 bases from V and 2 bases from J, the junction contained 1 base not matched to a gene. Germline values: CDR1 GTSNPN, CDR2 SVGIG (reference sequence). This CDR3 spans 12 amino acids. The CDR3 loop reads CAWDRGNYGYTF. The CDR3 nucleotides read TGTGCCTGGGACAGGGGCAACTATGGCTACACCTTC. Together with reference TRBV30 and TRBJ1-2, the CDR3 gives the full variable domain: SQTIHQWPATLVQPVGSPLSLECTVEGTSNPNLYWYRQAAGRGLQLLFYSVGIGQISSEVPQNLSASRPQDRQFILSSKKLLLSDSGFYLCAWDRGNYGYTFGSGTRLTVV.

The V and J genes are TRBV7-2 and TRBJ2-7, with 9 bases aligning to TRBD1. The CDR3 runs to 16 residues. The V and J ends lost 6 bases and 0 bases, in that order; junction bases with no gene match: 9. CDR1 is SGHTA and CDR2 is FQGNSA in the germline V gene. CDR3 coding DNA: TGTGCCAGCAGGATCTCCGGGACAGGGATCTCCTACGAGCAGTACTTC. This gives the protein CASRISGTGISYEQYF.

The V and J genes are TRBV29-1 and TRBJ1-1; D call uncertain. V was clipped by 1 base and J by 0 bases, with 3 bases between them. The CDR3 spans 12 residues. From germline, CDR1 is SQVTM and CDR2 ANQGSEA. CDR3 protein: CSVEVVNTEAFF. The DNA of the CDR3 is TGCAGCGTTGAAGTAGTGAACACTGAAGCTTTCTTT.

The chain recombines TRBV10-3 with TRBJ2-3, with 12 bases lining up with TRBD2. The CDR3 length is 20 residues. Germline CDR1 and CDR2: ENHRY and SYGVKD. With 3 bases clipped from V and 0 bases from J, the junction kept 13 bases outside the gene matches. The CDR3 reads CAISDSVRGGLAGSTDTQYF. CDR3 nucleotide sequence: TGTGCCATCAGTGATAGTGTGAGGGGAGGACTAGCGGGAAGCACAGATACGCAGTATTTT.

On this clone itself: The junction departs from germline at one end; a sequencing error may be responsible. This chain uses TRBV14 with TRBJ2-5, with 10 nucleotides matching TRBD2. CDR1 is SGHDN and CDR2 is FVKESK in the germline V gene. CDR3 length: 13 amino acids. The CDR3 sequence is CASSQRTTSGTHF. In DNA form, the CDR3 reads TGTGCCAGCAGCCAACGAACCACTAGCGGGACCCACTTC.

V and J are TRBV20-1 and TRBJ2-1, with D possibly TRBD2 on 5 matching bases. This CDR3 has 11 residues. Trimming removed 2 bases at V and 9 bases at J, with 8 bases between. In germline, CDR1 is DFQATT, CDR2 SNEGSKA (reference sequence). Here the CDR3 reads CSARQEVEQFF. In DNA form, the CDR3 reads TGCAGTGCTAGACAGGAGGTTGAGCAGTTCTTC.

V is TRBV25-1 and J is TRBJ2-7, with 8 bases lining up with TRBD2. Trimming took 1 base from V and 6 from J; bases not matched to a gene: 8. The CDR3 covers 15 residues. CDR1 and CDR2 from the germline V gene are MGHDK and SYGVNS. This chain's CDR3 is CASSELPSGSGEQYF. CDR3 bases: TGTGCCAGCAGTGAATTACCCAGCGGGAGTGGCGAGCAGTACTTC.

The chain recombines TRBV2 with TRBJ1-1, with D tentatively TRBD1 (5 bases). V dropped 4 bases and J dropped 2 bases, with 14 bases sitting between them. The CDR3 is made up of 15 amino acids. Per the germline V gene, CDR1 is SNHLY and CDR2 is FYNNEI. CDR3 nucleotide sequence: TGTGCCAGCAGTGGGGGGGGGTATCAAAACACTGAAGCTTTCTTT. It translates to CASSGGGYQNTEAFF.

This sequence joins TRBV18 and TRBJ2-7; perhaps TRBD1 as D (5 bases). CDR1 is KGHSH and CDR2 is LQKENI in the germline V gene. Trimming cost V 2 bases and J 2 bases, with 10 bases left between them. The CDR3 covers 14 residues. The CDR3 DNA sequence: TGTGCCAGCTCACCAGGGGCAGGGACCTACGAGCAGTACTTC. Its translation is CASSPGAGTYEQYF.

V and J are TRBV7-9 and TRBJ2-5; D is perhaps TRBD2 (6 bases). The germline CDR1 and CDR2 sequences are SEHNR and FQNEAQ (reference sequence). This CDR3 is built from 18 residues. The V gene lost 0 bases and the J gene lost 2 bases, with 19 bases spanning the gap. The CDR3 nucleotides read TGTGCCAGCAGCTTAGCGCTCGGGGGAAGGGGCATACAAGAGACCCAGTACTTC. This gives the protein CASSLALGGRGIQETQYF.

This clone was detected a few times. The junction and the germline gene differ at one end; a read error may be behind it. This chain links TRBV7-9 with TRBJ2-5; D not certain. The length of the CDR3 is 11 residues. Germline CDR1 and CDR2: SEHNR and FQNEAQ (reference sequence). The DNA for the CDR3 is TGTTCCAGCAGCCCAAAAGAGACCCAGTACTTC. Translated, it gives CSSSPKETQYF. The whole variable domain, filled in from reference TRBV7-9 and TRBJ2-5, reads DTGVSQNPRHKITKRGQNVTFRCDPISEHNRLYWYRQTLGQGPEFLTYFQNEAQLEKSRLLSDRFSAERPKGSFSTLEIQRTEQGDSAMYLCSSSPKETQYFGPGTRLLVL.